This is a list of T cell receptor beta chains from one sample in a study of blood T cell repertoires in COVID-19. Sequenced by immunoSEQ multiplex PCR; TCRdb stores in-frame clones only, minus some. Of fewer than 500,000 clones in the sample, more than 75% were seen once. Sequenced material: peripheral blood. Receptor source: a human donor with acute or convalescent COVID-19. The donor label of this sample is uncertain. The CDR3 runs from the conserved cysteine through the conserved F or W. A D gene is named only where the DNA matches it firmly. Some rows mark clone size as missing; the rest say once, few, many or name a class of expanded clone.

few | - | TRBJ1-2 | TRBV6-5 | TGTGCCAGCAGTTCCGACAGATACTATGGCTACACCTTC | CASSSDRYYGYTF
- | TRBD1 | TRBJ2-7 | TRBV6-1 | TGTGCCAGCAGTGGACCTCGCTCCGGGACAGGCTACGAGCAGTACTTC | CASSGPRSGTGYEQYF
once | - | TRBJ1-5 | TRBV30 | TGTGCCTGGGGGGCTGGACAGCTTAATCAGCCCCAGCATTTT | CAWGAGQLNQPQHF
- | TRBD1 | TRBJ1-6 | TRBV2 | TGTGCCAGCAGGTCCTACGGGACAGGGAATTCACCCCTCCACTTT | CASRSYGTGNSPLHF
- | - | TRBJ1-5 | TRBV5-5 | TGTGCCAGCAGCTTGTTACTGCATCAGCCCCAGCATTTT | CASSLLLHQPQHF
- | - | TRBJ1-6 | TRBV6-5 | TGTGCCAGCACCGAGAGCCGCTCCTATAATTCACCCCTCCACTTT | CASTESRSYNSPLHF
- | - | TRBJ1-5 | TRBV19 | TGTGCCAGTAGTATGTTGCAGGGGTTGAATCAGCCCCAGCATTTT | CASSMLQGLNQPQHF
- | - | TRBJ2-3 | TRBV9 | TGTGCCAGCAGCCCCCAATCGCTTTTGCGGGGAGATACGCAGTATTTT | CASSPQSLLRGDTQYF
- | - | TRBJ2-3 | TRBV5-8 | TGTGCCAGCAGCCTACAGGGGGGGATAGGCACAGATACGCAGTATTTT | CASSLQGGIGTDTQYF
- | - | TRBJ2-7 | TRBV21-1 | TGTGCCAGCCACCGGGACAGGGTTAGCTACGAGCAGTACTTC | CASHRDRVSYEQYF
- | - | TRBJ1-1 | TRBV4-1 | TGCGCCAGCAGCCTAGGGGTTGGCATGAACACTGAAGCTTTCTTT | CASSLGVGMNTEAFF
- | TRBD2 | TRBJ2-3 | TRBV5-5 | TGTGCCAGCAGCTCTGGGACCGGCGGGGCGGGGGTTGTAAGCACAGATACGCAGTATTTT | CASSSGTGGAGVVSTDTQYF
- | TRBD1 | TRBJ2-5 | TRBV2 | TGTGCCAGCACCCCGACAGGGATGGAGACCCAGTACTTC | CASTPTGMETQYF
- | - | TRBJ1-2 | TRBV5-1 | TGCGCCAGCACCTGGGACATTTCTTACTATGGCTACACCTTC | CASTWDISYYGYTF
- | - | TRBJ2-7 | TRBV5-5 | TGTGCCAGCACCGGAACAGGCTCCTACGAGCAGTACTTC | CASTGTGSYEQYF
- | TRBD2 | TRBJ2-1 | TRBV30 | TGTGCCTGGAGTCCGACGGGGCTAGCGGGCAATGAGCAGTTCTTC | CAWSPTGLAGNEQFF
- | - | TRBJ1-1 | TRBV7-9 | TGTGCCAGCAGCTTTTCAGGCAACACTGAAGCTTTCTTT | CASSFSGNTEAFF
- | TRBD1 | TRBJ1-2 | TRBV7-8 | TGTGCCAGCAGCTTAGTTGGACAGGGGCGGTATGGCTACACCTTC | CASSLVGQGRYGYTF
once | - | TRBJ1-2 | TRBV6-5 | TGTGCCACCAACAGCCCTGCCAGCCTTGGCTACACCTTC | CATNSPASLGYTF
few | TRBD1 | TRBJ2-3 | TRBV2 | TGTGCCAGCAGGCGGACAGGGCGCACAGATACGCAGTATTTT | CASRRTGRTDTQYF
many | - | TRBJ2-3 | TRBV19 | TGTGCCAGTAGTAGAAAGGAGGGCCCCACAGATACGCAGTATTTT | CASSRKEGPTDTQYF
- | TRBD1 | TRBJ1-5 | TRBV6-5 | TGTGCCAGCAGCTGGGACAGAGTATCTAATCAGCCCCAGCATTTT | CASSWDRVSNQPQHF
- | - | TRBJ2-1 | TRBV5-1 | TGCGCCAGCAGCCCGTTCGACTGGAGCTCCTACAATGAGCAGTTCTTC | CASSPFDWSSYNEQFF
once | - | TRBJ1-1 | TRBV29-1 | TGCAGCGTGGATAGACAGGACGAAGCTTTCTTT | CSVDRQDEAFF
- | TRBD1 | TRBJ1-1 | TRBV10-3 | TGTGCCATCAGTCCCCTCGTAGGGACAGGGAACACTGAAGCTTTCTTT | CAISPLVGTGNTEAFF
- | TRBD2 | TRBJ2-7 | TRBV7-8 | TGTGCCAGCAGCCCTATAGCGGGGGGATTGATCTACGAGCAGTACTTC | CASSPIAGGLIYEQYF
- | TRBD2 | TRBJ2-7 | TRBV4-2 | TGTGCCAGCAGCAGGACTAGCGGGACCTCCTACGAGCAGTACTTC | CASSRTSGTSYEQYF
once | - | TRBJ1-4 | TRBV15 | TGTGCCACCAGCAGACGGACAGTAAATGAAAAACTGTTTTTT | CATSRRTVNEKLFF
- | - | TRBJ1-2 | TRBV7-2 | TGTGCCAGCAGCTTACCATCCGCCTCGTCGGGCACCTTC | CASSLPSASSGTF
- | TRBD1 | TRBJ1-4 | TRBV19 | TGTGCCAGTAGTAGTCAGGCGGGACAGGCGTCGAAGGGGAGGGAAAAACTGTTTTTT | CASSSQAGQASKGREKLFF
- | TRBD1 | TRBJ1-6 | TRBV7-6 | TGTGCCAGCAGCTTAGCTGGACAGGGAGATTCACCCCTCCACTTT | CASSLAGQGDSPLHF
- | TRBD1 | TRBJ1-1 | TRBV5-1 | TGCGCCAGCAGCGAGGGACAGGCGGTAATCACTGAAGCTTTCTTT | CASSEGQAVITEAFF
few | TRBD1 | TRBJ1-5 | TRBV3-1/TRBV3-2 | TGTGCCAGCGCAGGGGGACAGGGGCCGGGACAGCCCCAGCATTTT | CASAGGQGPGQPQHF
once | - | TRBJ1-6 | TRBV2 | TGTGCCAGCAGCCCCAATCATCAGGGGTCAAATTCACCCCTCCACTTT | CASSPNHQGSNSPLHF
- | TRBD1 | TRBJ1-2 | TRBV5-1 | TGCGCCAGCAGCTTGGGGCCCCTGGGACAGAATAACTATGGCTACACCTTC | CASSLGPLGQNNYGYTF
- | - | TRBJ1-5 | TRBV5-8 | TGTGCCAGCAGGAGACGGGGGTCCAATCAGCCCCAGCATTTT | CASRRRGSNQPQHF
- | - | TRBJ1-5 | TRBV19 | TGTGCCAGTAGTCCCCGGTACAGCACGCTCAGTATTAGCAATCAGCCCCAGCATTTT | CASSPRYSTLSISNQPQHF
few | - | TRBJ2-5 | TRBV30 | TGTGCCTGGAAGTTAGGCAGGTACCAAGAGACCCAGTACTTC | CAWKLGRYQETQYF
- | TRBD1 | TRBJ1-4 | TRBV7-8 | TGTGCCAGCAGCTTAGAGTCCGGGACAGGGGCGGCGGCTAATGAAAAACTGTTTTTT | CASSLESGTGAAANEKLFF
- | - | TRBJ1-2 | TRBV9 | TGTGCCAGCAGCGTAGTGAACGGGGGCTACACCTTC | CASSVVNGGYTF
- | - | TRBJ2-7 | TRBV2 | TGTGCCAGCAGTGAAAGTCGCAGGTCCTACGAGCAGTACTTC | CASSESRRSYEQYF
- | TRBD1 | TRBJ1-6 | TRBV5-1 | TGCGCCAGCAGCCCGGGGACAGTGGGCATTAATTCACCCCTCCACTTT | CASSPGTVGINSPLHF
- | TRBD2 | TRBJ2-1 | TRBV5-4 | TGTGCCAGCAGCTTGGGACGGGAGGAGTTCAATGAGCAGTTCTTC | CASSLGREEFNEQFF
- | - | TRBJ1-1 | TRBV6-5 | TGTGCCAGCAGTTACGGCACGAACACTGAAGCTTTCTTT | CASSYGTNTEAFF
- | TRBD1 | TRBJ1-4 | TRBV6-5 | TGTGCCAGCACCCGCGGGACAGTCTTTAGAGAAAAACTGTTTTTT | CASTRGTVFREKLFF
- | - | TRBJ1-2 | TRBV7-9 | TGTGCCAGCGGTTCCGGGACACAGCTAAGGAAGTCCTATGGCTACACCTTC | CASGSGTQLRKSYGYTF
once | - | TRBJ2-1 | TRBV6-5 | TGTGCCAGCAGCCACGGAGGCGAGCAGTTCTTC | CASSHGGEQFF
- | - | TRBJ1-1 | TRBV7-8 | TGTGCCAGCAGCTTAGTTGTAGGGGCGGGGACCACTGAAGCTTTCTTT | CASSLVVGAGTTEAFF
- | TRBD2 | TRBJ2-3 | TRBV7-2 | TGTGCCAGCAGCCTACGAGCGGGAGCTGCAGATACGCAGTATTTT | CASSLRAGAADTQYF
- | - | TRBJ1-4 | TRBV5-1 | TGCGCCAGCAGCAGTTGGACATCTTCTAATGAAAAACTGTTTTTT | CASSSWTSSNEKLFF
- | - | TRBJ2-3 | TRBV2 | TGTGCCAGCAGTGAATCCCGAGATACGCAGTATTTT | CASSESRDTQYF
- | - | TRBJ1-1 | TRBV27 | TGTGCCAGCAGCAGAGCGGGTGGCAGGAACACTGAAGCTTTCTTT | CASSRAGGRNTEAFF
- | - | TRBJ2-2 | TRBV5-1 | TGCGCCAGCAGCTTGGAGGGGAAACAGAACACCGGGGAGCTGTTTTTT | CASSLEGKQNTGELFF
- | - | TRBJ1-5 | TRBV12-5 | TGTGCTAGTGGTGATTACTTACAGGCTAGGGGCAATCAGCCCCAGCATTTT | CASGDYLQARGNQPQHF